This TCR beta chain was retrieved from a study of cytomegalovirus exposure and HLA in healthy donors. Overall study results and limits: Listed as cytomegalovirus-associated were 150 or so TCR beta chains. Some public TCRs appeared in many individuals, while most sequences were rare. Near-uniform donor sequencing depth was presumed by presence/absence analyses.

There are 16 residues in the CDR3. Germline V gene lookup returns CDR1 SGHAT and CDR2 FQNNGV. The V and J ends lost 1 base and 2 bases respectively, with 12 bases between them. Researchers ran the PCR with 60 Vbeta and 13 Jbeta primers. Some clones are missing from TCRdb's copy, which holds only in-frame ones; the method was immunoSEQ multiplex PCR. The table records 150,000 to 200,000 clones, 80% to 90% of them present only once. About this clone itself: No antigen is known for it.

The clonotype originates from a man aged 40-49 years in good health and CMV-seropositive. The chain has TRBV11-2 and TRBJ1-5; no reliable D call. Specimen: PBMCs. The chain's CDR3 is CASSLAANAGNQPQHF. CDR3 sequence (DNA): TGTGCCAGCAGCTTAGCAGCCAATGCGGGCAATCAGCCCCAGCATTTT.